A selection of T cell receptor beta chains follows, all from one sample in a study of blood T cell repertoires in COVID-19. Produced via immunoSEQ multiplex PCR; TCRdb's table is partial and in-frame only. The table shows 250,000 to 350,000 clones, with 89% occurring only once. Material: peripheral blood. Receptors originate from a woman aged 55 to 70 with acute or convalescent COVID-19. CDR3s include the opening cysteine and the closing phenylalanine or tryptophan. The D gene is left open where the match is weak. Not all rows give a size; the values are once, few, many and, for expanded clones, a class.

clone size	V gene	D gene	J gene	CDR3 DNA	CDR3 protein
.	TRBV5-4	.	TRBJ1-1	TGTGCCAGCAGCTTGGGGGGGGGCACTGAAGCTTTCTTT	CASSLGGGTEAFF
few	TRBV28	TRBD2	TRBJ2-1	TGTGCCAGCCGGAGACTAGCGGGCGCCTATGCCTACAATGAGCAGTTCTTC	CASRRLAGAYAYNEQFF
.	TRBV4-2	.	TRBJ2-6	TGTGCCAGCAGCCAAGATCGGCAAGGGAGGTCTGGGGCCAACGTCCTGACTTTC	CASSQDRQGRSGANVLTF
.	TRBV2	TRBD2	TRBJ2-5	TGTGCCACCGCGGGGGGAGAGACCCAGTACTTC	CATAGGETQYF
few	TRBV5-5	.	TRBJ1-3	TGTGCCAGCAGCCACTCTCTAGGGGTCCTCTCTGGAAACACCATATATTTT	CASSHSLGVLSGNTIYF
.	TRBV15	TRBD2	TRBJ2-1	TGTGCCACCAGCAAGCGGACTAGCGGCCCCAATGAGCAGTTCTTC	CATSKRTSGPNEQFF
.	TRBV2	.	TRBJ1-5	TGTGCCAGCACTCCCGGTTGGGGGGACAATCAGCCCCAGCATTTT	CASTPGWGDNQPQHF
.	TRBV19	.	TRBJ1-6	TGTGCCAGTAGTCCCACAGTTAACAGCGGAAGCTCCTATAATTCACCCCTCCACTTT	CASSPTVNSGSSYNSPLHF
.	TRBV28	TRBD2	TRBJ2-3	TGTGCCAGCAAATTTGCGGGAGGGCCCGCAGATACGCAGTATTTT	CASKFAGGPADTQYF
.	TRBV19	.	TRBJ2-2	TGTGCCAGTAGTATTAGGGGGGGAGGTGGCACCGGGGAGCTGTTTTTT	CASSIRGGGGTGELFF
.	TRBV30	.	TRBJ1-6	TGTGCCTGGAGTATAGGCGCTCCCCAGGGGTCACCCCTCCACTTT	CAWSIGAPQGSPLHF